This TCR beta chain derives from a study of blood T cell repertoires in COVID-19. Germline V gene data show CDR1 as SQVTM and CDR2 as ANQGSEA. The CDR3 has 14 amino acids. V lost 7 bases to trimming and J lost 5 bases; unmatched junction nucleotides: 10. Repertoires were generated with immunoSEQ multiplex PCR, while TCRdb's copy carries only in-frame clones and drops some. The sample includes about 270,000 clones, 85% to 90% of them seen just once. The rearrangement links TRBV29-1 to TRBJ2-5; TRBD2 agrees at 10 bases. This TCR came from a woman aged 25 to 39 with acute COVID-19. Input material: PBMCs or T cells enriched from blood (not recorded which). CDR3 nucleotides: TGCAGCGCCGGGCTAGCGGGAGTTCGGGAGACCCAGTACTTC. This codes for CSAGLAGVRETQYF.